This TCR beta chain was captured in a study of CD8+ T cells in alopecia areata. The study's findings and limits: Sequence data from scalp samples additionally include resident alphabeta T cells of normal skin.

At least ten counts were recorded for this clone. No antigen is known for it. The gene names here belong to mouse. The read terminates 4 residues before the CDR3 end, so the remaining end is supplied by the germline J gene. Reverse transcription of extracted RNA yielded cDNA, which provided the sequencing template. Sequencing was performed with immunoSEQ multiplex PCR; in TCRdb, only in-frame clones are kept and a portion is missing. In total the sample includes around 1,900 clones, none of them seen once. Losses at the gene ends were 2 bases for V and 1 base for J; bases not matched to a gene: 7. Germline CDR1 reads NNHDY; CDR2 reads SYVADS. The CDR3 is 17 residues long.

This sequence was found in a C3H/HeJ mouse with alopecia areata. This line is of MHC haplotype H2-k. Sequenced material: lesional skin. The J gene is TRBJ2-1, the V gene TRBV13-3; 9 nucleotides agree with TRBD2. CDR3 bases read: TGTGCCAGCAGTGACAGAACTGGGGGGCGAAACTATGCT. Protein product: CASSDRTGGRNYA. The complete CDR3 protein is CASSDRTGGRNYAEQFF.